A single count supports the clone carrying this T cell receptor beta chain. These data originate in a study of control samples from healthy donors and cancer patients. Sequencing was performed with immunoSEQ multiplex PCR; in TCRdb, only in-frame clones are kept and a portion is missing. This table has 100,000 to 150,000 clones, about 83% appearing once. The source is a man younger than 40 in good health. Sequencing used blood.

CDR3 amino acids: CASCPLDRGGETQYF. CDR3 in DNA: TGTGCCAGCTGCCCTTTGGACAGGGGGGGAGAGACCCAGTACTTC. This rearrangement joins TRBV6-5 to TRBJ2-5; 10 nucleotides agree with TRBD1. Germline V gene sequence: CDR1 MNHEY, CDR2 SVGAGI. CDR3 length: 15 residues. The junction had 10 bases not matched to a gene; V was cut back by 8 bases and J by 4 bases.